The present entry profiles one T cell receptor beta chain with its context. Trimming left V 3 bases short and J 3 bases short, with 12 bases between. Germline V gives CDR1 GTSNPN, CDR2 SVGIG (reference sequence). The CDR3 extends over 15 amino acids. This specimen belongs to a study of blood T cell repertoires in COVID-19. Assay: immunoSEQ multiplex PCR; the TCRdb copy retains only in-frame clones and omits some. This repertoire shows some 180,000 clones, 80% found once; its top ten account for 13% to 15%. The chain employs TRBV30 and TRBJ2-6, with D possibly being TRBD1 (5 bases). The specimen sequenced was PBMCs or T cells enriched from blood (not recorded which). The TCR sequence derives from a man in his fifties or sixties who had been exposed to COVID-19. Written as DNA, the CDR3 is TGTGCCTGGAGGGACAAACTAAGTGGGGCCAACGTCCTGACTTTC. Protein product: CAWRDKLSGANVLTF.